This T cell receptor beta chain is drawn from a study of blood T cell repertoires in COVID-19. As for the study in general: The study drew acute and convalescent COVID-19 samples from the United States, Italy and Spain. PBMCs, B-cell-depleted T cells, or T cells provided the cDNA or gDNA that made up the material.

The germline V gene encodes CDR1 LNHNV and CDR2 YYDKDF (reference sequence). With V trimmed by 0 bases and J by 3 bases, 8 bases remained unmatched. This CDR3 is 18 amino acids long. Authors' analysis steps: Researchers report that nucleated cell counts were estimated from reference gene primer amplification. Produced via immunoSEQ multiplex PCR; TCRdb's table is partial and in-frame only. For V, J and clone size, that table is used; D and trimming come from the DNA. The table has 35,000 to 45,000 clones, around four fifths seen once. The genes are TRBV15 and TRBJ1-5; 10 nucleotides match TRBD1. The receptor's source is a human donor in a cohort sampled during active COVID-19. The sequencing input was peripheral blood. CDR3 in amino acids: CATSRERGTGEINQPQHF. CDR3 DNA sequence: TGTGCCACCAGCAGAGAAAGAGGGACAGGGGAAATCAATCAGCCCCAGCATTTT.